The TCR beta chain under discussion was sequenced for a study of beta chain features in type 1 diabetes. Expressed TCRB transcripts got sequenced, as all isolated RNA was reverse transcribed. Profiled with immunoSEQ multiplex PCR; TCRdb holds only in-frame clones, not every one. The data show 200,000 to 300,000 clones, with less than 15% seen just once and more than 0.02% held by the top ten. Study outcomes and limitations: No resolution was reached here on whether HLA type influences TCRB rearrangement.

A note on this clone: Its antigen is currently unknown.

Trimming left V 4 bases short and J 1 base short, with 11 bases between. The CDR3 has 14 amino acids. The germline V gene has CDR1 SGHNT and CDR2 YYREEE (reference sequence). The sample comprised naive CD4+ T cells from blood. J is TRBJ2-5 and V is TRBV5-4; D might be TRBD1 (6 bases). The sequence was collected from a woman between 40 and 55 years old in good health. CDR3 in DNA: TGTGCCAGCAGCAGAACAGGGTTCCAAGAGACCCAGTACTTC. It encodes CASSRTGFQETQYF.